Presented here are 28 T cell receptor beta chains from one specimen sequenced in a study of vaccination and CD4 T cells after COVID-19. As for treatment: approximately 11-day PBMC culture with coronavirus spike peptide pools or control peptides (ViraFEST assay). The unexposed donor gave CD4+ T cells before the COVID-19 pandemic (2011-2018). With the Oncomine TCR Beta short-read assay, DNA from cultured CD4+ T cells was sequenced. TCRdb ran MiXCR on the PCR reads and lists one entry per CDR3 protein. The repertoire includes thousands of distinct CDR3 sequences, 43% of them detected once, and around 25% sits in the top ten. Antigens of these TCRs are unknown. The sequenced sample consisted of CD4+ T cells from blood, cultured in vitro. The receptor source for this set is a human donor in good health.

The chain carries TRBV27 and TRBJ2-7; 7 positions agree with TRBD1. CDR1 and CDR2 (germline): MNHEY, SMNVEV (reference sequence). The CDR3 consists of 15 residues. The V gene end was trimmed by 6 bases and the J gene end by 2 bases; junction bases not matched to a gene: 10. The CDR3 nucleotides are TGTGCCAGCAGGAAAGACAGGGCGGTCCCCTACGAGCAGTACTTC. Its translation is CASRKDRAVPYEQYF.

The genes are TRBV2 and TRBJ2-7; D could derive from TRBD1 or TRBD2 (5 bases each). From germline, CDR1 is SNHLY and CDR2 FYNNEI. The V gene lost 7 bases and the J gene lost 2 bases, with 15 bases spanning the gap. This CDR3 is built from 14 residues. CDR3 residues: CASTTVGTAYEQYF. The CDR3 DNA reads as TGTGCCAGCACCACAGTAGGGACGGCCTACGAGCAGTACTTC.

The V gene is TRBV2, the J gene TRBJ2-7, with 7 bases fitting TRBD1. Unmatched junction bases numbered 9, after V lost 3 bases and J lost 7 bases. This CDR3 comprises 14 residues. In germline, CDR1 is SNHLY, CDR2 FYNNEI. This CDR3 is CASSDAQGVGEQYF. CDR3 sequence (DNA): TGTGCCAGCAGTGATGCCCAGGGGGTCGGGGAGCAGTACTTC.

The rearrangement links TRBV10-3 to TRBJ2-2; 8 bases agree with TRBD1. The CDR3 loop spans 14 amino acids. Per germline, CDR1 ENHRY and CDR2 SYGVKD. Trimming removed 10 bases from V and 1 base from J; junction bases left unmatched: 5. The CDR3 region has the DNA TGTGCCACTACGGACAGGGTGAACACCGGGGAGCTGTTTTTT. It specifies CATTDRVNTGELFF.

The rearrangement uses TRBV6-1 and TRBJ1-6; 7 bases are shared with TRBD1. The germline gives CDR1 MNHNS, CDR2 SASEGT. This CDR3 contains 13 residues. V gave up 6 bases and J gave up 7 bases; unmatched junction bases: 3. CDR3 coding DNA: TGTGCCAGCAGGACAGGGCTCAATTCACCCCTCCACTTT. Amino acid sequence: CASRTGLNSPLHF.

The V gene is TRBV2, the J gene TRBJ2-7; maybe TRBD1 (5 bases). The length of the CDR3 is 13 residues. Trimming took off 3 bases at V and 2 bases at J, with 8 bases between the two ends. From germline, CDR1 is SNHLY and CDR2 FYNNEI. The CDR3 protein is CASSDTGTYEQYF. The CDR3 DNA sequence: TGTGCCAGCAGTGATACAGGAACCTACGAGCAGTACTTC.

The chain carries TRBV20-1 and TRBJ1-5; TRBD1 matches at 7 bases. The CDR3 is made up of 15 amino acids. Trimming removed 0 bases from V and 4 bases from J; junction bases left unmatched: 6. The germline CDR1 and CDR2 sequences are DFQATT and SNEGSKA (reference sequence). The CDR3 here is CSAREGEQGNQPQHF. CDR3 DNA: TGCAGTGCTAGAGAGGGGGAACAGGGGAATCAGCCCCAGCATTTT.

The rearrangement joins TRBV7-8 to TRBJ2-7; D gene unclear. Germline V gene sequence: CDR1 SGHVS, CDR2 FQNEAQ. The V and J ends lost 0 bases and 3 bases respectively, with 9 bases between them. The CDR3 has 14 amino acids. The CDR3 DNA reads TGTGCCAGCAGCTTAGCGTCGGGCCGCTACGAGCAGTACTTC. This translates into CASSLASGRYEQYF.

The chain carries TRBV19 and TRBJ1-3; 7 positions match TRBD1. This CDR3 is built from 13 residues. V gave up 6 bases and J gave up 4 bases; unmatched junction bases: 3. Germline V gene sequence: CDR1 LNHDA, CDR2 SQIVND (reference sequence). CDR3 sequence reads: CASRQGYGNTIYF. The CDR3 DNA follows: TGTGCCAGTAGACAGGGGTACGGAAACACCATATATTTT.

V is TRBV10-3 and J is TRBJ1-2, with D perhaps TRBD1 (5 bases). The germline gives CDR1 ENHRY, CDR2 SYGVKD. Trimming pared 8 bases from V and 4 bases from J, leaving 17 bases between. There are 14 residues in the CDR3. The CDR3 here is CAIAYDGASYGYTF. CDR3 DNA sequence: TGTGCCATCGCTTATGATGGGGCGAGCTATGGCTACACCTTC.

The chain carries TRBV10-2 and TRBJ2-1; perhaps TRBD2 as D (6 bases). There are 13 residues in the CDR3. V was shortened by 8 bases and J by 1 base, with 9 bases between the two germline ends. Germline loops: CDR1 WSHSY, CDR2 SAAADI. This chain's CDR3 is CASEGGSYNEQFF. The CDR3 nucleotides read TGCGCCAGCGAGGGAGGTTCCTACAATGAGCAGTTCTTC.

The chain joins TRBV15 to TRBJ1-1; D call uncertain. Germline lookup yields CDR1 LNHNV and CDR2 YYDKDF (reference sequence). The V gene lost 0 bases and the J gene lost 2 bases, with 7 bases spanning the gap. CDR3 length equals 14 residues. The CDR3 bases are TGTGCCACCAGCAGAGACCTGGATAACACTGAAGCTTTCTTT. Its translation: CATSRDLDNTEAFF.

This clonotype was seen a few times. The V and J genes are TRBV19 and TRBJ1-2; D uncertain. Per germline, CDR1 LNHDA and CDR2 SQIVND (reference sequence). The CDR3 is made up of 13 amino acids. Trimming shortened V by 9 bases and J by 5 bases, and 16 bases separated the two germline ends. In DNA form, the CDR3 reads TGTGCCAGACCCAAGCCTATATTATATGGCTACACCTTC. This translates into CARPKPILYGYTF.

V gene TRBV7-2 combines with J gene TRBJ2-1; 9 bases line up with TRBD1. Germline V gene lookup returns CDR1 SGHTA and CDR2 FQGNSA. V trimming: 5 bases; J trimming: 2 bases; junction bases outside the gene matches: 4. The CDR3 spans 15 residues. The CDR3 protein is CASSPQGAAYNEQFF. Written as DNA, the CDR3 is TGTGCCAGCAGCCCACAGGGGGCGGCCTACAATGAGCAGTTCTTC.

The rearrangement uses TRBV20-1 and TRBJ1-5; D not certain. The CDR3 spans 10 residues. Per germline, CDR1 DFQATT and CDR2 SNEGSKA (reference sequence). V gave up 5 bases and J gave up 4 bases, with 3 bases separating them. The CDR3 loop is CSAGNQPQHF. The CDR3 bases are TGCAGTGCTGGAAATCAGCCCCAGCATTTT.

The chain is built from TRBV24-1 and TRBJ1-2; D is perhaps TRBD1 (6 bases). Germline V lookup: CDR1 KGHDR, CDR2 SFDVKD. The CDR3 sequence is 16 residues long. V gave up 0 bases and J gave up 7 bases, with 17 bases separating them. Here the CDR3 reads CATSDLFTGTRGGYTF. The DNA of the CDR3 is TGTGCCACCAGTGATTTGTTCACCGGGACAAGGGGTGGCTACACCTTC.

This clonotype was counted only a few times. The rearrangement links TRBV7-6 to TRBJ2-5; TRBD2 matches at 9 bases. Trimming cost V 6 bases and J 9 bases; bases outside gene matches: 11. This CDR3 region has 14 residues. Germline CDR1 SGHVS, CDR2 FNYEAQ. The CDR3 loop reads CASSQLAGGGPQYF. The CDR3 nucleotides are TGTGCCAGCAGTCAACTAGCGGGTGGGGGGCCCCAGTACTTC.

The table lists this clonotype with a count of one. The chain employs TRBV28 and TRBJ1-5, with D perhaps TRBD1 (5 bases). Germline V gene data show CDR1 as MDHEN and CDR2 as SYDVKM. There are 17 residues in the CDR3. The V end was cut by 2 bases, the J end by 4 bases, with 18 bases between. The CDR3 region is CASSLKLGAGDNQPQHF. The CDR3 DNA sequence: TGTGCCAGCAGTTTAAAGTTAGGGGCGGGGGATAATCAGCCCCAGCATTTT.

A single count supports this clonotype. This rearrangement joins TRBV30 to TRBJ1-1; D is unclear. Trimming pared 0 bases from V and 1 base from J, leaving 12 bases between. The CDR3 covers 15 residues. Germline CDR1 reads GTSNPN; CDR2 reads SVGIG (reference sequence). CDR3 bases: TGTGCCTGGAGTGTTTGGGGAGCGGCGAACACTGAAGCTTTCTTT. Translated, it gives CAWSVWGAANTEAFF.

The gene calls are TRBV27 and TRBJ2-1; 7 positions agree with TRBD2. The CDR3 covers 15 residues. Germline CDR1 reads MNHEY; CDR2 reads SMNVEV (reference sequence). J lost 5 bases, V lost 7 bases, and 11 bases had no gene match. For the CDR3, the DNA is TGTGCCAGCAAACGTCTGGGAGGGATCAACAATGAGCAGTTCTTC. It is translated as CASKRLGGINNEQFF.

The chain employs TRBV20-1 and TRBJ1-1; D may be TRBD1 (6 bases). The CDR3 totals 17 residues. Trimming took 1 base from V and 4 from J, leaving 22 bases between them. The V gene's germline CDR1 is DFQATT and CDR2 SNEGSKA (reference sequence). CDR3: CSARVQGSLITFTEAFF. The CDR3 DNA follows: TGCAGTGCTAGAGTCCAGGGGAGCCTGATCACATTCACTGAAGCTTTCTTT.

This clonotype was observed a few times. The rearrangement uses TRBV20-1 and TRBJ2-3; D gene uncertain. CDR3 length: 12 amino acids. Germline CDR1 is DFQATT and CDR2 is SNEGSKA (reference sequence). V was pared by 5 bases and J by 1 base, with 7 bases between. CDR3 amino acids: CSASGGTDTQYF. In DNA, the CDR3 is TGCAGTGCTTCGGGCGGCACAGATACGCAGTATTTT.

This clonotype was seen a few times. The chain joins TRBV15 to TRBJ2-2; 11 nucleotides line up with TRBD1. After removal of 1 base from V and 2 bases from J, the junction contained 9 bases not matched to a gene. The CDR3 runs to 19 residues. Germline V gives CDR1 LNHNV, CDR2 YYDKDF (reference sequence). DNA for the CDR3: TGTGCCACCAGCAGAGGGACAGGGGGCCCCTTACCTAACACCGGGGAGCTGTTTTTT. This codes for CATSRGTGGPLPNTGELFF.

The V and J genes are TRBV10-3 and TRBJ1-1; no reliable D call. The germline V gene has CDR1 ENHRY and CDR2 SYGVKD. The CDR3 runs to 15 residues. V was clipped by 0 bases and J by 0 bases, with 8 bases between them. The chain's CDR3 is CAISESTFMNTEAFF. CDR3 coding DNA: TGTGCCATCAGTGAGTCGACCTTTATGAACACTGAAGCTTTCTTT.

The chain employs TRBV30 and TRBJ2-5; TRBD2 agrees at 8 bases. Trimming removed 4 bases from V and 5 bases from J; junction bases left unmatched: 12. Germline-derived CDR1 and CDR2 are GTSNPN and SVGIG (reference sequence). The CDR3 length is 15 residues. The CDR3 DNA reads TGTGCCTGGAAAACCGGAGCGGGAGCGGGGGAGACCCAGTACTTC. Protein product: CAWKTGAGAGETQYF.

This clonotype was counted between two and nine times. The genes are TRBV24-1 and TRBJ2-3, with D uncertain. V was clipped by 5 bases and J by 4 bases, with 3 bases between them. The CDR3 has 11 residues. Germline CDR1 reads KGHDR; CDR2 reads SFDVKD. CDR3 loop: CATSASDTQYF. In DNA form, the CDR3 reads TGTGCCACCAGTGCGTCAGATACGCAGTATTTT.

This clonotype showed up just once. V is TRBV12-3 or TRBV12-4 and J is TRBJ1-2; 8 positions agree with TRBD1. With 6 bases clipped from V and 8 bases from J, the junction kept 8 bases outside the gene matches. This CDR3 comprises 13 residues. The CDR3 spells CASSPTGAGGYTF. CDR3 DNA: TGTGCCAGCAGCCCGACAGGGGCCGGAGGCTACACCTTC.

Relative to its sample, this clonotype is medium-sized. This sequence joins TRBV6-1 and TRBJ1-2; D unresolved. CDR1 and CDR2 from the germline V gene are MNHNS and SASEGT. V was shortened by 2 bases and J by 4 bases, with 20 bases between the two germline ends. The CDR3 has 17 amino acids. The CDR3 nucleotides are TGTGCCAGCAGTGAAATACAGAACCCCCCCTTTAGCTATGGCTACACCTTC. Protein product: CASSEIQNPPFSYGYTF.